The present T cell receptor (beta chain) was sequenced within a study of T-cell reconstitution after alpha-beta-depleted transplantation in children. Germline CDR1 and CDR2: KGHSY and FQNENV. This CDR3 region has 14 residues. Trimming stripped 0 bases from V and 7 bases from J, with 10 bases between. The TCRbeta library was prepared with unique molecular identifiers. TCRdb reprocessed the PCR reads with MiXCR, giving one entry per CDR3 protein. The repertoire holds about 900,000 distinct CDR3 sequences, about 29% seen once, with 28% in the top ten. A word on this clonotype: Its target is unknown.

General study findings and limits: Two months or so post-transplant, alpha-beta T cells reportedly derived from several hundred expanded graft clones. Recipient T cells and thymic progenitors that survived gave rise to the high TCRbeta diversity observed at day 60 in some patients. Newly produced T cells mostly accounted for T-cell counts and diversity one year post-transplant.

The receptor was derived from a boy in the first two years of life who had a stem cell transplant for SCID, so the T cells may come from the graft donor. The chain couples TRBV16 to TRBJ2-1, with a weak D call TRBD1 (6 bases). The source material was PBMCs, mostly from graft donor cells, sampled 360 days after TCRalphabeta/CD19-depleted stem cell transplant. The CDR3 protein is CASSQSQGPNEQFF. CDR3 in DNA: TGTGCCAGCAGCCAATCGCAGGGGCCTAATGAGCAGTTCTTC.